The 24 T cell receptor beta chains below come from one sample, sequenced in a study of blood T cell repertoires in COVID-19. The data were produced by immunoSEQ multiplex PCR, yet TCRdb's version contains in-frame clones alone and is incomplete. The sample consists of 300,000 to 350,000 clones, approximately 91% of them appearing once. The sample consisted of PBMCs or T cells enriched from blood (not recorded which). These receptors originate from a woman aged 25 to 39 who had been exposed to COVID-19.

The chain couples TRBV6-5 to TRBJ1-4; maybe TRBD1 (5 bases). The CDR3 loop spans 14 amino acids. Germline V gene sequence: CDR1 MNHEY, CDR2 SVGAGI. V was trimmed by 8 bases and J by 7 bases, leaving 17 bases between them. The CDR3 DNA sequence: TGTGCCAGCCTCGGGCCGGGGGGTAGTGAAAAACTGTTTTTT. This sequence encodes CASLGPGGSEKLFF.

The chain couples TRBV27 to TRBJ1-5, with D tentatively TRBD1 (5 bases). Germline V gene sequence: CDR1 MNHEY, CDR2 SMNVEV (reference sequence). The V end lost 5 bases, the J end lost 3 bases, and 11 bases lay between the germline ends. The length of the CDR3 is 14 residues. Written as DNA, the CDR3 is TGTGCCAGCAGTAGCCGGGACTACAATCAGCCCCAGCATTTT. Translation gives CASSSRDYNQPQHF.

The chain couples TRBV5-4 to TRBJ1-2, with TRBD1 as a possible D gene (5 bases). V was cut by 2 bases and J by 4 bases, with 18 bases left in between. CDR1 and CDR2 (germline): SGHNT, YYREEE (reference sequence). The CDR3 length is 16 residues. CDR3 sequence reads: CASSFQNQGPGYGYTF. The DNA for the CDR3 is TGTGCCAGCAGCTTCCAGAACCAGGGCCCTGGCTATGGCTACACCTTC.

The chain combines TRBV6-2 or TRBV6-3 with TRBJ2-5; a possible D gene is TRBD1 (6 bases). Germline loops: CDR1 MNHEY, CDR2 SVGEGT. V lost 6 bases to trimming and J lost 4 bases, with 15 bases between them. The CDR3 runs to 14 residues. This CDR3 reads CASSLQGFGETQYF. CDR3 sequence (DNA): TGTGCCAGCAGCCTACAGGGCTTTGGAGAGACCCAGTACTTC.

The rearrangement links TRBV28 to TRBJ2-5, with D unresolved. The CDR3 is 17 residues long. V was clipped by 5 bases and J by 4 bases, with 23 bases between them. The germline V gene encodes CDR1 MDHEN and CDR2 SYDVKM. CDR3 region: CASSRLRRSPRRETQYF. The CDR3, as DNA: TGTGCCAGCAGTCGATTGCGCCGGTCGCCCCGCCGAGAGACCCAGTACTTC.

The J gene is TRBJ2-7, the V gene TRBV19; possibly TRBD1 for D (5 bases). CDR3 size: 13 residues. Germline loops: CDR1 LNHDA, CDR2 SQIVND (reference sequence). Trimming left V 5 bases short and J 5 bases short, with 13 bases between. This CDR3 is CASSGAGPNEQYF. The CDR3 DNA sequence: TGTGCCAGTAGTGGGGCAGGGCCGAACGAGCAGTACTTC.

The chain couples TRBV4-1 to TRBJ1-3; maybe TRBD1 (5 bases). The CDR3 length is 15 residues. The germline V gene has CDR1 MGHRA and CDR2 YSYEKL. V was trimmed by 1 base and J by 9 bases, leaving 16 bases between them. CDR3 nucleotides: TGCGCCAGCAGCCAAGTCTTGTTATCGGGGGGCACCATATATTTT. This gives the protein CASSQVLLSGGTIYF.

The rearrangement uses TRBV11-3 and TRBJ1-1, with D possibly matching TRBD1 (5 bases). Trimming cost V 5 bases and J 1 base, with 14 bases left between them. CDR3 length equals 15 residues. Germline V gene lookup returns CDR1 SGHNT and CDR2 YENEEA. The CDR3 nucleotides read TGTGCCAGCAGCCCTAGCGGGGGAGCGAACACTGAAGCTTTCTTT. This encodes CASSPSGGANTEAFF.

This chain joins TRBV6-4 and TRBJ2-7, with D perhaps TRBD2 (6 bases). Trimming stripped 2 bases from V and 4 bases from J, with 12 bases between. The CDR3 contains 14 residues. Looked up from germline, CDR1 is MRHNA and CDR2 is SNTAGT. The CDR3 region is CASSDLEGGYEQYF. DNA of the CDR3: TGTGCCAGCAGTGACCTGGAGGGTGGGTACGAGCAGTACTTC.

This chain connects TRBV5-6 to TRBJ1-6, with 7 bases fitting TRBD1. This CDR3 spans 17 amino acids. Per the germline V gene, CDR1 is SGHDT and CDR2 is YYEEEE. After removal of 4 bases from V and 3 bases from J, the junction contained 10 bases not matched to a gene. CDR3 amino acids: CASSTYQGVLYNSPLHF. CDR3 DNA sequence: TGTGCCAGCAGCACATATCAGGGGGTGCTCTATAATTCACCCCTCCACTTT.

This rearrangement joins TRBV5-1 to TRBJ1-1; no clear D. Deletions cut 4 bases from V and 0 bases from J, with 13 bases between. In germline, CDR1 is SGHRS, CDR2 YFSETQ. The CDR3 covers 15 residues. CDR3 sequence: CASSPRTGLNTEAFF. CDR3 bases: TGCGCCAGCAGCCCTCGGACGGGATTGAACACTGAAGCTTTCTTT.

The CDR3 spells CASSRGGSEQFF. The CDR3 bases are TGTGCCAGCAGCCGAGGGGGCAGTGAGCAGTTCTTC. This chain uses TRBV12-3 or TRBV12-4 with TRBJ2-1; 7 bases agree with TRBD1. The CDR3 spans 12 residues. With 6 bases clipped from V and 9 bases from J, the junction kept 5 bases outside the gene matches.

This CDR3 reads CASSSNSGNTIYF. The CDR3, as DNA: TGTGCCAGCAGTAGTAACAGTGGAAACACCATATATTTT. The chain carries TRBV12-3 or TRBV12-4 and TRBJ1-3; D not resolved. This CDR3 contains 13 residues. Trimming stripped 5 bases from V and 3 bases from J, with 8 bases between.

The chain couples TRBV7-9 to TRBJ1-4, with 7 bases aligning to TRBD1. This CDR3 is 15 amino acids long. Germline V CDR1 and CDR2: SEHNR, FQNEAQ (reference sequence). The J segment lost 6 bases and the V segment lost 7 bases, leaving 11 bases of the junction unmatched. CDR3 bases: TGTGCCAGCACTCTAACAGGGGCCCTTGATGAAAAACTGTTTTTT. Amino acids: CASTLTGALDEKLFF.

This clone was seen just once. The sample holds other DNA sequences that translate to the same CDR3. The chain joins TRBV4-1 to TRBJ1-2, with TRBD1 identical over 8 bases. The CDR3 totals 14 residues. Germline loops: CDR1 MGHRA, CDR2 YSYEKL. The ends lost 4 bases at V and 0 bases at J; junction bases unmatched: 1. The CDR3 region has the DNA TGCGCCAGCAGCCCAGGGGGCCCTAACTATGGCTACACCTTC. Translating gives CASSPGGPNYGYTF.

The chain employs TRBV10-2 and TRBJ2-5; 9 bases map to TRBD2. Looked up from germline, CDR1 is WSHSY and CDR2 is SAAADI. The CDR3 runs to 18 residues. V lost 4 bases, J lost 4 bases, and 16 bases stayed unmatched. The DNA of the CDR3 is TGCGCCAGCAGTGTTCCTTCCTTATGGCTAGCGGGGTTAGAGACCCAGTACTTC. This encodes CASSVPSLWLAGLETQYF.

This chain links TRBV6-5 with TRBJ2-7, with TRBD1 matching 9 bases. This CDR3 spans 14 amino acids. V lost 4 bases and J lost 4; bases outside the gene matches: 5. Looked up from germline, CDR1 is MNHEY and CDR2 is SVGAGI. CDR3 protein: CASSSTGGRYEQYF. The CDR3, as DNA: TGTGCCAGCAGTTCCACAGGGGGCAGGTACGAGCAGTACTTC.

This clone was detected once. This sequence joins TRBV5-4 and TRBJ2-1; 11 positions match TRBD2. V lost 5 bases, J lost 4 bases, and 5 bases stayed unmatched. Germline assignment: CDR1 SGHNT and CDR2 YYREEE (reference sequence). This CDR3 has 15 amino acids. The CDR3: CASRPLAGGYNEQFF. CDR3 nucleotides: TGTGCCAGCAGACCGCTAGCGGGGGGTTACAATGAGCAGTTCTTC.

The CDR3: CASSGGTAFPAGPRTDTQYF. The DNA for the CDR3 is TGCGCCAGCAGCGGTGGGACGGCCTTCCCAGCGGGGCCTCGCACAGATACGCAGTATTTT. The chain is built from TRBV4-1 and TRBJ2-3, with TRBD2 matching over 7 bases. This CDR3 has 20 residues. Germline V gene data show CDR1 as MGHRA and CDR2 as YSYEKL. Trimming cost V 5 bases and J 1 base; bases outside gene matches: 21.

The chain has TRBV7-2 and TRBJ1-6; 10 bases map to TRBD1. Germline CDR1 is SGHTA and CDR2 is FQGNSA. J gave up 4 bases and V 4 bases, and 4 bases lay outside the gene matches. This CDR3 has 16 amino acids. The DNA of the CDR3 is TGTGCCAGCAGCTCCCAGGGACAGGGGTATAATTCACCCCTCCACTTT. Residues: CASSSQGQGYNSPLHF.

J is TRBJ1-1 and V is TRBV4-1, with unresolved D. Germline V gives CDR1 MGHRA, CDR2 YSYEKL. Trimming cost V 1 base and J 1 base, with 10 bases left between them. This CDR3 spans 15 amino acids. CDR3 loop: CASSQGKTANTEAFF. The CDR3, as DNA: TGCGCCAGCAGCCAAGGAAAAACAGCGAACACTGAAGCTTTCTTT.

This clone was counted between two and nine times. The chain joins TRBV7-2 to TRBJ1-6; D may be TRBD1 (5 bases). Germline loops: CDR1 SGHTA, CDR2 FQGNSA. Trimming cost V 2 bases and J 8 bases, with 10 bases left between them. This CDR3 has 14 amino acids. The CDR3 region is CASSLLDTDSPLHF. DNA of the CDR3: TGTGCCAGCAGCTTATTGGACACGGATTCACCCCTCCACTTT.

The chain carries TRBV5-8 and TRBJ2-1, with 9 bases matching TRBD2. The CDR3 is 16 amino acids. With V trimmed by 0 bases and J by 7 bases, 8 bases remained unmatched. CDR1 and CDR2 from the germline V gene are SGHTS and YDEGEE. CDR3 sequence (DNA): TGTGCCAGCAGCTTGGGGGCGGGGGGGCCCTTAAATGAGCAGTTCTTC. It is translated as CASSLGAGGPLNEQFF.

This rearrangement joins TRBV5-1 to TRBJ2-1, with D tentatively TRBD2 (6 bases). V dropped 3 bases and J dropped 2 bases, with 15 bases sitting between them. The CDR3 length is 16 residues. Germline CDR1 is SGHRS and CDR2 is YFSETQ. The CDR3 spells CASSSRWGDPYNEQFF. CDR3 bases: TGCGCCAGCAGCTCCCGGTGGGGGGATCCCTACAATGAGCAGTTCTTC.